This section outlines one TCR beta chain sequence together with its context. Its matching antigen is unknown. The source of the sample is a study of cytomegalovirus exposure and HLA in healthy donors. General study findings and limits: It has been reported that TCR beta sequences accurately predicted the HLA-A and HLA-B alleles of most subjects. What a later analysis showed was that several of the most significant clusters appeared linked to common viral pathogens. Researchers catalogued some 160 TCR beta chains as cytomegalovirus-associated. Later analysis associated a missense DCLRE1C variant with TCR beta V- and J-gene trimming.

PCR amplification relied on 60 Vbeta primers (plus 13 Jbeta primers). Sequenced by immunoSEQ multiplex PCR; TCRdb stores in-frame clones only, minus some. This table has about 200,000 clones, 80% to 85% appearing once. The CDR3 extends over 17 amino acids. Germline CDR1 and CDR2: SNHLY and FYNNEI. V lost 0 bases to trimming and J lost 2 bases, with 17 bases between them. The chain combines TRBV2 with TRBJ2-7, with D possibly matching TRBD2 (6 bases). The receptor's source is a woman aged 40-49 years in good health and CMV-seronegative. The sequenced sample was PBMCs. The CDR3 nucleotides read TGTGCCAGCAGTGAAGCGCTTGGGGGGACGGTCCCCTACGAGCAGTACTTC. This translates into CASSEALGGTVPYEQYF.